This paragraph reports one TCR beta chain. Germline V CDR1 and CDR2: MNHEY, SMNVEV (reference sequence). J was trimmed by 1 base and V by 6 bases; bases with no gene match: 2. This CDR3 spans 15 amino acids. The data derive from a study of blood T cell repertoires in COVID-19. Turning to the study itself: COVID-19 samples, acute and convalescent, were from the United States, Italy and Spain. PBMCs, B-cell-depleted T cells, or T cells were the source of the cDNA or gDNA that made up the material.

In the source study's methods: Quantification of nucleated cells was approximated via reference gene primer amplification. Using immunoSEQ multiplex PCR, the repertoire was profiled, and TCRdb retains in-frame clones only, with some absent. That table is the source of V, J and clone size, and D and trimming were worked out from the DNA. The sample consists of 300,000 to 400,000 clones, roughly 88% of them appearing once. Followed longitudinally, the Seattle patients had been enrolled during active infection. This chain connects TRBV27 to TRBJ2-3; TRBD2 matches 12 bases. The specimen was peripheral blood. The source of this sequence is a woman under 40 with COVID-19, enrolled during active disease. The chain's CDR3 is CASRRLAGGTDTQYF. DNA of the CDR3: TGTGCCAGCAGGAGACTAGCGGGGGGCACAGATACGCAGTATTTT.